Listed below are T cell receptor beta chains from one sample, sequenced in a study of identical twins. TCRdb reanalysed the 5' RACE reads using MiXCR and keeps one entry per CDR3 protein. In the table there are around 650,000 distinct CDR3 sequences, about 7.6% of which are singletons. The sample was also reused in another study, on yellow fever vaccine responses in identical twins.

The sequenced material came from PBMCs. The receptors here all came from a woman aged 18-35 years in good health. The CDR3 runs from the conserved cysteine through the conserved F or W. A D gene is named only where the DNA matches it firmly. Clone size is shown for a subset of rows, as once, few, many or a class of expanded clone.

J: TRBJ2-2; size: .; V: TRBV11-1; D: TRBD2; DNA: TGTGCCAGCAGCCCGATAGCGGGGGGCCCGACGAACACCGGGGAGCTGTTTTTT; CDR3: CASSPIAGGPTNTGELFF
J: TRBJ2-7; size: few; V: TRBV7-9; D: .; DNA: TGTGCCAGCAGTCGGGACTGGGCGGAGCAGTACTTC; CDR3: CASSRDWAEQYF
J: TRBJ1-6; size: many; V: TRBV12-3/TRBV12-4; D: .; DNA: TGTGCCAGCAGTTACCAGGGGAATTCACCCCTCCACTTT; CDR3: CASSYQGNSPLHF
J: TRBJ1-5; size: few; V: TRBV29-1; D: .; DNA: TGCAGCGTTGAAGATAGGGAAGGTCAGCCCCAGCATTTT; CDR3: CSVEDREGQPQHF
J: TRBJ2-2; size: .; V: TRBV5-1; D: TRBD2; DNA: TGCGCCAGCAGCCCGACTAGCCGGAACACCGGGGAGCTGTTTTTT; CDR3: CASSPTSRNTGELFF
J: TRBJ1-6; size: .; V: TRBV20-1; D: TRBD1; DNA: TGCAGTGCTAGCGCTCTGGACAGGGGTAATTCACCCCTCCACTTT; CDR3: CSASALDRGNSPLHF
J: TRBJ2-7; size: few; V: TRBV15; D: .; DNA: TGTGCCACCAGCAGGGGGTCGGAGCAGTACTTC; CDR3: CATSRGSEQYF
J: TRBJ2-3; size: once; V: TRBV7-7; D: TRBD1; DNA: TGTGCCAGGAAAGGGACAGCAGGAGATACGCAGTATTTT; CDR3: CARKGTAGDTQYF
J: TRBJ2-7; size: .; V: TRBV20-1; D: .; DNA: TGCAGTGCTAGAGATAGTCTACGGGGGGCTCTACCCTACGAGCAGTACTTC; CDR3: CSARDSLRGALPYEQYF
J: TRBJ1-2; size: .; V: TRBV11-2; D: .; DNA: TGTGCCAGCAGCATTTCGGACGGCAACTATGGCTACACCTTC; CDR3: CASSISDGNYGYTF
J: TRBJ1-4; size: many; V: TRBV29-1; D: .; DNA: TGCAGCGTTACCCTCGGGATCTCAACTAATGAAAAACTGTTTTTT; CDR3: CSVTLGISTNEKLFF
J: TRBJ1-2; size: many; V: TRBV7-9; D: .; DNA: TGTGCCAGCAGCTCTACAACCCCTTCTTATGGCTACACCTTC; CDR3: CASSSTTPSYGYTF
J: TRBJ2-1; size: few; V: TRBV28; D: TRBD2; DNA: TGTGCCAGTAATAGCGGGCTCTATAATGAGCAGTTCTTC; CDR3: CASNSGLYNEQFF
J: TRBJ2-3; size: .; V: TRBV7-9; D: TRBD1; DNA: TGTGCCAGCAGTTATGGGACAGGGATTACAGATACGCAGTATTTT; CDR3: CASSYGTGITDTQYF
J: TRBJ2-1; size: .; V: TRBV11-2; D: .; DNA: TGTGCCAGCAGCTTCGCGACAGGTTCGGGCAATGAGCAGTTCTTC; CDR3: CASSFATGSGNEQFF
J: TRBJ2-5; size: many; V: TRBV29-1; D: TRBD1; DNA: TGCAGCGTTTATCAGGGGGCGTACCAAGAGACCCAGTACTTC; CDR3: CSVYQGAYQETQYF
J: TRBJ2-1; size: many; V: TRBV10-3; D: .; DNA: TGTGCCATCAGTCAGAATAGACAGCCTCCTTACAATGAGCAGTTCTTC; CDR3: CAISQNRQPPYNEQFF
J: TRBJ2-5; size: .; V: TRBV12-3/TRBV12-4; D: .; DNA: TGTGCCAGCAGTTATAGGCAAGAGACCCAGTACTTC; CDR3: CASSYRQETQYF
J: TRBJ2-1; size: .; V: TRBV20-1; D: TRBD2; DNA: TGCAGTGCTACCCCCCCAAGCGGGGCGTACAATGAGCAGTTCTTC; CDR3: CSATPPSGAYNEQFF
J: TRBJ1-2; size: .; V: TRBV3-1; D: TRBD1; DNA: TGTGCCAGCAGCCAAGAGGTGACAGGGGCATGGGATGGCTACACCTTC; CDR3: CASSQEVTGAWDGYTF
J: TRBJ2-7; size: few; V: TRBV5-1; D: .; DNA: TGCGCCAGCAGCTTGCAGGGAGAGCAGTACTTC; CDR3: CASSLQGEQYF
J: TRBJ1-3; size: few; V: TRBV7-4; D: .; DNA: TGTGCCAGCACCAGACAGCAAAGACTTTTCGGAAACACCATATATTTT; CDR3: CASTRQQRLFGNTIYF
J: TRBJ1-5; size: many; V: TRBV5-1; D: TRBD1; DNA: TGCGCCAGCAGCGTTGGAACGGGACAGAATCAGCCCCAGCATTTT; CDR3: CASSVGTGQNQPQHF
J: TRBJ1-4; size: .; V: TRBV6-5; D: .; DNA: TGTGCCAGCAGTTACGGGGCTTCACGGGTTGAAAAACTGTTTTTT; CDR3: CASSYGASRVEKLFF